These 31 T cell receptor beta chains were all obtained from the same sample, sequenced in a study of monozygotic twins with inflammatory bowel disease. TCRdb reanalyzed the 5' RACE reads, giving one entry per CDR3 protein sequence and no DNA. This sample's table reports fewer than 550,000 distinct CDR3 sequences. Sequenced sample: blood. These receptors all come from a human donor with ulcerative colitis or Crohn's disease, or a healthy co-twin of an affected twin (not recorded which).

The chain combines TRBV6-4 with TRBJ2-2; the D call of TRBD2 rests on TCRdb alone, since no DNA is present to check it. CDR1 and CDR2 (germline): MRHNA, SNTAGT. The CDR3 covers 15 residues. CDR3 residues: CASDSIGGSAGELFF.

This rearrangement joins TRBV11-1 to TRBJ2-7; TCRdb picks TRBD2, but there is no DNA to check that call. This CDR3 contains 16 residues. Germline loops: CDR1 SGHAT, CDR2 FQDESV (reference sequence). The chain's CDR3 is CASSLWTSGATYEQYF. Filled out from reference TRBV11-1 and TRBJ2-7, the complete variable domain reads EAEVAQSPRYKITEKSQAVAFWCDPISGHATLYWYRQILGQGPELLVQFQDESVVDDSQLPKDRFSAERLKGVDSTLKIQPAELGDSAMYLCASSLWTSGATYEQYFGPGTRLTVT.

The chain joins TRBV6-2 or TRBV6-3 to TRBJ2-3; the TRBD1 assignment by TCRdb is unverifiable without DNA. Germline V gene data show CDR1 as MNHEY and CDR2 as SVGEGT. The CDR3 consists of 17 residues. The CDR3 loop reads CASSYSIRSGSTDTQYF.

This chain links TRBV4-3 with TRBJ1-1. Germline values: CDR1 LGHNA, CDR2 YSLEER. CDR3 length: 15 residues. Here the CDR3 reads CASSQDSAANTEAFF.

This chain uses TRBV27 with TRBJ2-5. Germline V gene lookup returns CDR1 MNHEY and CDR2 SMNVEV (reference sequence). This CDR3 has 15 residues. CDR3 in amino acids: CASSIPRGVLFDQYF.

The chain combines TRBV24-1 with TRBJ1-5. Germline-derived CDR1 and CDR2 are KGHDR and SFDVKD. The CDR3 sequence is 15 residues long. The CDR3 spells CATSDDERSNQPQHF.

This chain joins TRBV10-3 and TRBJ2-7; without DNA, the TCRdb call of TRBD2 cannot be checked. This CDR3 region has 14 residues. Germline assignment: CDR1 ENHRY and CDR2 SYGVKD. The CDR3 loop is CAISELAGNGEQYF.

V and J are TRBV7-2 and TRBJ2-4; TCRdb proposes TRBD2, but this gene call is untestable without DNA. In germline, CDR1 is SGHTA, CDR2 FQGNSA. This CDR3 has 16 residues. The CDR3 protein is CASSLVLTSGIDIQYF.

This rearrangement joins TRBV4-1 to TRBJ2-7. The CDR3 length is 16 residues. The germline V gene encodes CDR1 MGHRA and CDR2 YSYEKL. The CDR3 here is CASSQVVSDRSYEQYF.

The V call is TRBV27, the J call TRBJ2-3; TCRdb indicates TRBD1, and absent DNA this call remains unverified. There are 16 residues in the CDR3. Per the germline V gene, CDR1 is MNHEY and CDR2 is SMNVEV (reference sequence). CDR3 residues: CASSLRQGAGTDTQYF.

The chain uses TRBV20-1 and TRBJ2-7; TCRdb's D call, TRBD2, is unchecked because there is no DNA. Per germline, CDR1 DFQATT and CDR2 SNEGSKA (reference sequence). This CDR3 spans 12 amino acids. CDR3 sequence reads: CSASLAGREQYF.

The rearrangement links TRBV7-6 to TRBJ2-2; with no DNA, the TCRdb D assignment of TRBD2 cannot be verified. CDR3 size: 13 residues. Per germline, CDR1 SGHVS and CDR2 FNYEAQ. The CDR3 loop is CASSSGGSGELFF.

The V gene is TRBV6-5, the J gene TRBJ2-5; TCRdb picks TRBD1, but there is no DNA to check that call. The germline V gene has CDR1 MNHEY and CDR2 SVGAGI. The CDR3 totals 13 residues. The CDR3 loop is CASRERGEETQYF.

The rearrangement joins TRBV12-3 or TRBV12-4 to TRBJ2-1; TCRdb's assignment of TRBD2 cannot be checked, as there is no DNA. This CDR3 has 16 amino acids. The CDR3 spells CASSYEVRASYNEQFF.

This rearrangement joins TRBV14 to TRBJ1-3. In germline, CDR1 is SGHDN, CDR2 FVKESK. There are 13 residues in the CDR3. This CDR3 is CASSQLSGNTIYF. The full variable domain, its missing parts supplied by reference TRBV14 and TRBJ1-3, is EAGVTQFPSHSVIEKGQTVTLRCDPISGHDNLYWYRRVMGKEIKFLLHFVKESKQDESGMPNNRFLAERTGGTYSTLKVQPAELEDSGVYFCASSQLSGNTIYFGEGSWLTVV.

J is TRBJ1-3 and V is TRBV7-2. The CDR3 runs 15 residues. CDR1 and CDR2 (germline): SGHTA, FQGNSA. The CDR3 loop reads CASSPSDSSGNTIYF.

The chain uses TRBV20-1 and TRBJ2-7; TCRdb reports TRBD1, a call that lacks DNA to check it against. Germline V CDR1 and CDR2: DFQATT, SNEGSKA (reference sequence). This CDR3 is built from 17 residues. This CDR3 is CSARVPGGPQPSYEQYF.

The rearrangement links TRBV6-4 to TRBJ1-1. Germline V CDR1 and CDR2: MRHNA, SNTAGT. This CDR3 spans 13 amino acids. The CDR3 protein is CASSVESGTEAFF.

The rearrangement uses TRBV4-2 and TRBJ1-1; TCRdb designates TRBD1, a call that cannot be tested without DNA. The CDR3 is 15 amino acids. Per the germline V gene, CDR1 is LGHNA and CDR2 is YNFKEQ. CDR3 residues: CASSQWVTADLEAFF.

The chain employs TRBV6-5 and TRBJ1-5. The CDR3 sequence is 13 residues long. Germline CDR1 is MNHEY and CDR2 is SVGAGI. This CDR3 reads CASSYKGDQPQHF.

This chain links TRBV6-1 with TRBJ1-1; TCRdb's assignment of TRBD1 cannot be checked, as there is no DNA. This CDR3 is 13 amino acids long. Germline loops: CDR1 MNHNS, CDR2 SASEGT. This CDR3 reads CASSESHRREAFF.

This rearrangement joins TRBV19 to TRBJ1-1; with no DNA, the TCRdb D assignment of TRBD1 cannot be verified. Germline loops: CDR1 LNHDA, CDR2 SQIVND (reference sequence). The CDR3 is 13 amino acids. The CDR3 here is CASSTLGGTEAFF.

J is TRBJ2-1 and V is TRBV20-1; TCRdb's D call, TRBD2, is unchecked because there is no DNA. The CDR3 runs 14 residues. Germline V lookup: CDR1 DFQATT, CDR2 SNEGSKA (reference sequence). CDR3 amino acids: CSAHPAGPYNEQFF.

J is TRBJ2-7 and V is TRBV28. In germline, CDR1 is MDHEN, CDR2 SYDVKM. This CDR3 contains 17 residues. The CDR3 loop is CASTHQLGLDSAYEQYF. Full variable domain (remainder filled in from reference TRBV28 and TRBJ2-7): DVKVTQSSRYLVKRTGEKVFLECVQDMDHENMFWYRQDPGLGLRLIYFSYDVKMKEKGDIPEGYSVSREKKERFSLILESASTNQTSMYLCASTHQLGLDSAYEQYFGPGTRLTVT.

CDR3 in amino acids: CASSLAWGTDSPLHF. The chain uses TRBV7-6 and TRBJ1-6; TCRdb's D call, TRBD1, is unchecked because there is no DNA. This CDR3 region has 15 residues. From germline, CDR1 is SGHVS and CDR2 FNYEAQ. Supplemented by reference TRBV7-6 and TRBJ1-6, the full variable domain reads GAGVSQSPRYKVTKRGQDVALRCDPISGHVSLYWYRQALGQGPEFLTYFNYEAQQDKSGLPNDRFSAERPEGSISTLTIQRTEQRDSAMYRCASSLAWGTDSPLHFGNGTRLTVT.

This sequence joins TRBV12-3 or TRBV12-4 and TRBJ2-3; TCRdb's assignment of TRBD1 cannot be checked, as there is no DNA. This CDR3 is built from 14 residues. The CDR3 sequence: CASSFSPLSDTQYF.

This rearrangement joins TRBV4-3 to TRBJ1-5. The length of the CDR3 is 13 residues. CDR1 is LGHNA and CDR2 is YSLEER in the germline V gene. This CDR3 reads CASSQWRAQPQHF.

The chain uses TRBV7-2 and TRBJ2-5; absent DNA, TCRdb's TRBD1 call cannot be checked. The CDR3 totals 15 residues. Germline values: CDR1 SGHTA, CDR2 FQGNSA. The CDR3 sequence: CASSLGFRGQETQYF.

The chain links TRBV28 to TRBJ2-3; TCRdb's D gene call, TRBD1, goes unchecked for lack of DNA. The CDR3 covers 15 residues. The germline CDR1 and CDR2 sequences are MDHEN and SYDVKM. CDR3 region: CASSSPGSYTDTQYF.

The chain is built from TRBV29-1 and TRBJ2-1; the TCRdb call, TRBD1, lacks DNA for checking. Per the germline V gene, CDR1 is SQVTM and CDR2 is ANQGSEA. The CDR3 has 15 residues. The CDR3 sequence: CSVEDWGRTNNEQFF.

The chain combines TRBV10-3 with TRBJ2-3; with no DNA, the TCRdb D assignment of TRBD1 cannot be verified. The CDR3 contains 17 residues. Per germline, CDR1 ENHRY and CDR2 SYGVKD. The CDR3 sequence is CAISESTTGAGTDTQYF.